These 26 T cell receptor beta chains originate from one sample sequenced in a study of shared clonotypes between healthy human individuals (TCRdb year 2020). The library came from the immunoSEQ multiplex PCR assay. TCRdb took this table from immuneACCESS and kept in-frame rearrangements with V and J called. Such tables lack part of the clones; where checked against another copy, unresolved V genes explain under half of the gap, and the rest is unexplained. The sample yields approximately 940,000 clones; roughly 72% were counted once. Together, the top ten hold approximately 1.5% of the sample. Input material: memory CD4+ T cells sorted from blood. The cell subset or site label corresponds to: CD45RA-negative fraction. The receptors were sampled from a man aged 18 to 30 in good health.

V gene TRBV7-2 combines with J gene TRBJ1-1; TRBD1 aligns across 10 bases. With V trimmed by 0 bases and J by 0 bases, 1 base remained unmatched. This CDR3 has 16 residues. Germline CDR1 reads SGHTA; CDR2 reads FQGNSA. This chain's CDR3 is CASSLAGTGVNTEAFF. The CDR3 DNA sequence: TGTGCCAGCAGCTTAGCCGGGACAGGGGTGAACACTGAAGCTTTCTTT. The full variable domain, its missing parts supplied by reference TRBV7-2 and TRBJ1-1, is GAGVSQSPSNKVTEKGKDVELRCDPISGHTALYWYRQSLGQGLEFLIYFQGNSAPDKSGLPSDRFSAERTGGSVSTLTIQRTQQEDSAVYLCASSLAGTGVNTEAFFGQGTRLTVV.

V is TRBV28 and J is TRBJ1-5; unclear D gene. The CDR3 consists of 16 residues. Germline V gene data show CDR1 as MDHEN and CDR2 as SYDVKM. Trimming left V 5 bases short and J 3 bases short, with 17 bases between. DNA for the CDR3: TGTGCCAGCAGTCCCGTACGGGAAAGCTTCAATCAGCCCCAGCATTTT. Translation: CASSPVRESFNQPQHF.

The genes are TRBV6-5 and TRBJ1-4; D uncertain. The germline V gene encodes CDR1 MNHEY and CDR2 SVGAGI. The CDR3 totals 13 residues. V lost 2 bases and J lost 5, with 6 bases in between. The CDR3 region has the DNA TGTGCCAGCAGTTACAGAAAAAATGAAAAACTGTTTTTT. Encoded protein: CASSYRKNEKLFF.

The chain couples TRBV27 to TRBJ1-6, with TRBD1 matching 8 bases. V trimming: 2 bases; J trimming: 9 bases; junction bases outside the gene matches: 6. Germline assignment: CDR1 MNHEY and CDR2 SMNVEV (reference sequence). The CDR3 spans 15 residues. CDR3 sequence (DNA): TGTGCCAGCAGTTTAGACAGGGGTGAGGGTTCACCCCTCCACTTT. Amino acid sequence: CASSLDRGEGSPLHF.

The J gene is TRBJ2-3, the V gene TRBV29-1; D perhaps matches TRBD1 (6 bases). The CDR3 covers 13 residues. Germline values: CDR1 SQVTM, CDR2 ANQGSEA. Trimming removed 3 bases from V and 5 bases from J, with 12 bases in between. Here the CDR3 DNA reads TGCAGCGTTGAGTCCAGGGGTGGAGATACGCAGTATTTT. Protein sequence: CSVESRGGDTQYF.

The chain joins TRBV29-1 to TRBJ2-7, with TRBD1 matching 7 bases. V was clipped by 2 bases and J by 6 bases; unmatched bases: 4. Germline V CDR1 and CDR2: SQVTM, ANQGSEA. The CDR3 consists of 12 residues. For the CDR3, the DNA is TGCAGCGTTGAAAACAGGGGTGGCGAGCAGTACTTC. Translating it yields CSVENRGGEQYF.

Here the CDR3 reads CASSSQQGSNTEAFF. In DNA, the CDR3 is TGTGCCAGCAGCTCTCAACAGGGCTCGAACACTGAAGCTTTCTTT. The rearrangement joins TRBV5-4 to TRBJ1-1, with a tentative D call TRBD1 (6 bases). Trimming shortened V by 3 bases and J by 1 base, and 13 bases separated the two germline ends. This CDR3 spans 15 amino acids. The germline CDR1 and CDR2 sequences are SGHNT and YYREEE (reference sequence).

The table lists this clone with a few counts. The CDR3 loop is CASSLRTSGGSETQYF. DNA for the CDR3: TGTGCCAGCAGCTTAAGGACTAGCGGGGGGAGTGAGACCCAGTACTTC. The genes are TRBV7-2 and TRBJ2-5; 14 bases are a match to TRBD2. The length of the CDR3 is 16 residues. Germline values: CDR1 SGHTA, CDR2 FQGNSA. The V segment lost 2 bases and the J segment 5 bases; nucleotides outside the gene matches: 4.

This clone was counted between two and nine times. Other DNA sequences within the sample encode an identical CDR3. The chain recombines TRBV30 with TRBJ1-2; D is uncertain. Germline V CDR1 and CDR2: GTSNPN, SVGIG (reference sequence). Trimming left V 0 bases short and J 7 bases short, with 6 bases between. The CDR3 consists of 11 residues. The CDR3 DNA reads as TGTGCCTGGAGTGTGAGGGCTGGCTACACCTTC. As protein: CAWSVRAGYTF.

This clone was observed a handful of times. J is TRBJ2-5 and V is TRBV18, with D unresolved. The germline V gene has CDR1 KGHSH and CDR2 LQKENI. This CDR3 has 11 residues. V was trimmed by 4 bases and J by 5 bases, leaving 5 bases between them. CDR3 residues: CASSQSETQYF. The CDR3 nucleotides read TGTGCCAGCTCACAGTCGGAGACCCAGTACTTC.

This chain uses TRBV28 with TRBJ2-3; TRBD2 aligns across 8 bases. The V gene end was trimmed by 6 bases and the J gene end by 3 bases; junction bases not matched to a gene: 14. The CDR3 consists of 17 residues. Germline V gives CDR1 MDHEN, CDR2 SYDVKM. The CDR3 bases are TGTGCCAGCAGCCCTTTCACGGGCGGGGGGCTGACAGATACGCAGTATTTT. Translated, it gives CASSPFTGGGLTDTQYF.

The CDR3 loop reads CASNAGAGGGANVLTF. The CDR3 coding sequence is TGTGCCAGCAACGCAGGAGCAGGAGGTGGGGCCAACGTCCTGACTTTC. The V and J genes are TRBV5-4 and TRBJ2-6, with a weak D call TRBD2 (5 bases). The CDR3 covers 16 residues. CDR1 and CDR2 (germline): SGHNT, YYREEE (reference sequence). V gave up 6 bases and J gave up 3 bases, with 16 bases separating them.

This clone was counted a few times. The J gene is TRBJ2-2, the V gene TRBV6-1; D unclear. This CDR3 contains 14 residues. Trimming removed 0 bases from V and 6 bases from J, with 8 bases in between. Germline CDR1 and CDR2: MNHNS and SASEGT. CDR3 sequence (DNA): TGTGCCAGCAGTGAAGCGCGGTTCCCCGGGGAGCTGTTTTTT. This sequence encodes CASSEARFPGELFF.

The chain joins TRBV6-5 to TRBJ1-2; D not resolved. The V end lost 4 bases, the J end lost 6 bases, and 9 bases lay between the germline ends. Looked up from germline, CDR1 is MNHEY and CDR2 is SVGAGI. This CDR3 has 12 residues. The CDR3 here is CASSSPTDGYTF. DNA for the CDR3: TGTGCCAGCAGTTCGCCGACCGATGGCTACACCTTC.

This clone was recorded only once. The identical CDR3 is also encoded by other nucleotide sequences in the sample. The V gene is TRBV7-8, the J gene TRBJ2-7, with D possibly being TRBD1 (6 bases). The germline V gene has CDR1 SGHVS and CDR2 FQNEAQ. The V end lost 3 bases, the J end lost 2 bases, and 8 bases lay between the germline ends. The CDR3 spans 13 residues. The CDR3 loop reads CASSLDRTYEQYF. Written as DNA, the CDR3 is TGTGCCAGCAGCTTGGACAGAACCTACGAGCAGTACTTC.

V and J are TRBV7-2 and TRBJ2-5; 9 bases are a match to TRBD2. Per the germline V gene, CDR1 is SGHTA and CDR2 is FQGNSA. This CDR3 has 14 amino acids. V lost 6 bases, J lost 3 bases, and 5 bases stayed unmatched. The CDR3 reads CASSLLAGEETQYF. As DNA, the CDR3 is TGTGCCAGCAGTCTCTTAGCGGGGGAAGAGACCCAGTACTTC.

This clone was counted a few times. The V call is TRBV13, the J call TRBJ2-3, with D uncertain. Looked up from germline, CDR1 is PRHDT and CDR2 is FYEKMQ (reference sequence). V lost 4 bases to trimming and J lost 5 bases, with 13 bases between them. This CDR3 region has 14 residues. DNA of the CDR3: TGTGCCAGCAGCTCCCCGCCAGTTCGAGATACGCAGTATTTT. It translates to CASSSPPVRDTQYF.

The CDR3 DNA is TGTGCCAGCAGTCAAAAACTAGCGGGGCGCACAGATACGCAGTATTTT. Encoded protein: CASSQKLAGRTDTQYF. The chain uses TRBV6-4 and TRBJ2-3; 10 bases agree with TRBD2. CDR1 is MRHNA, CDR2 SNTAGT, per germline. J lost 1 base, V lost 5 bases, and 6 bases had no gene match. There are 16 residues in the CDR3.

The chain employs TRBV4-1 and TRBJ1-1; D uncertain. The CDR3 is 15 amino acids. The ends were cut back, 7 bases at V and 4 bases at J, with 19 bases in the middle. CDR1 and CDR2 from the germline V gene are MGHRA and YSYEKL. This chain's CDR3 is CASNRPELMSTEAFF. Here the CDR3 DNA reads TGCGCCAGCAACCGACCGGAGCTAATGAGCACTGAAGCTTTCTTT.

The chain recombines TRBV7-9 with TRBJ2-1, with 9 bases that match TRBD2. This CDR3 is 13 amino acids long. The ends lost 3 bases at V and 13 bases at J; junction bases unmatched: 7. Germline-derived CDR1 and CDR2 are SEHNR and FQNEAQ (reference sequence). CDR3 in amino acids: CASSLGGTSPQFF. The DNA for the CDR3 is TGTGCCAGCAGCTTGGGCGGGACTAGCCCACAGTTCTTC.

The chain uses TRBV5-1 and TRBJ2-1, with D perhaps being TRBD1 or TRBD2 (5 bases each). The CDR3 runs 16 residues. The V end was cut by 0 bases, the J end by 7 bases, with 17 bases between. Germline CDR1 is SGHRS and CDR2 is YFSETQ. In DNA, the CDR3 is TGCGCCAGCAGCTTGGGGGGACCAACCACCCCGAATGAGCAGTTCTTC. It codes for CASSLGGPTTPNEQFF.

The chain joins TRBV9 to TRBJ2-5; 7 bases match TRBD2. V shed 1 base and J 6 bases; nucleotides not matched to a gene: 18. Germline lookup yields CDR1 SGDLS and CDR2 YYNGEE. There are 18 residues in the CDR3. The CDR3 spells CASSVTGGWAAGDQTQYF. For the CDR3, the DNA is TGTGCCAGCAGCGTAACCGGGGGGTGGGCAGCCGGTGATCAGACCCAGTACTTC.

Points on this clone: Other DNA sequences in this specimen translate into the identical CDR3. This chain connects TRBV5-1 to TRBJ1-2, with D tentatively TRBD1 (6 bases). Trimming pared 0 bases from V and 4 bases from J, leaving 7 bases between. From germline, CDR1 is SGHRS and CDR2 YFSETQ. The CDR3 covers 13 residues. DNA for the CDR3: TGCGCCAGCAGCTTGGGACAGGTCTATGGCTACACCTTC. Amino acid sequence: CASSLGQVYGYTF.

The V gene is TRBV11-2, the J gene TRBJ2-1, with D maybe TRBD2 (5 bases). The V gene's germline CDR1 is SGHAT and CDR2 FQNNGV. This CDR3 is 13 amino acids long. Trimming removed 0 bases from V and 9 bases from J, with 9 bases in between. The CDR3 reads CASSLERASEQFF. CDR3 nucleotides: TGTGCCAGCAGCTTAGAGAGGGCCTCTGAGCAGTTCTTC.

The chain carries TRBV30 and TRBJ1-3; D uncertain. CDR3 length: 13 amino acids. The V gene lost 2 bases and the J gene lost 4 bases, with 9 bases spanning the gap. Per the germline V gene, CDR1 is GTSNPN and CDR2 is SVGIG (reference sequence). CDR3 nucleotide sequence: TGTGCCTGGAGTCCCGATACGGGAAACACCATATATTTT. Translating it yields CAWSPDTGNTIYF.

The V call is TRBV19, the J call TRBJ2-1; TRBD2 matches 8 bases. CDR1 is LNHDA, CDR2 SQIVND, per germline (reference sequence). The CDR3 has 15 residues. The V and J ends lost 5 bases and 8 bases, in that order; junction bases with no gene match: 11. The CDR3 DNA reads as TGTGCCAGTAGTGCCGGGGGGGATAATCCCTATGAGCAGTTCTTC. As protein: CASSAGGDNPYEQFF.